This entry lists 8 T cell receptor beta chains sequenced from one sample in a study of blood T cell repertoires in COVID-19. Libraries were prepared by immunoSEQ multiplex PCR; TCRdb keeps only in-frame clonotypes and omits some of them. The sample records roughly 150,000 clones, 75% to 90% being singletons. The sequencing input was peripheral blood. The receptor source for this set is a woman aged 60-75 years with active COVID-19.

This sequence joins TRBV27 and TRBJ2-3; D call uncertain. The CDR3 totals 14 residues. The V and J ends lost 0 bases and 1 base respectively, with 5 bases between them. The germline CDR1 and CDR2 sequences are MNHEY and SMNVEV (reference sequence). The CDR3: CASSLSTGTDTQYF. In DNA form, the CDR3 reads TGTGCCAGCAGTTTATCAACAGGCACAGATACGCAGTATTTT.

The V and J genes are TRBV28 and TRBJ1-5, with a weak D call TRBD1 (6 bases). Germline CDR1 MDHEN, CDR2 SYDVKM. V shed 3 bases and J shed 3 bases, with 15 bases lying between them. There are 16 residues in the CDR3. Written as DNA, the CDR3 is TGTGCCAGCAGTTTCTATGGCAGGGGTCACAATCAGCCCCAGCATTTT. It codes for CASSFYGRGHNQPQHF.

The chain has TRBV7-2 and TRBJ2-3; 9 nucleotides align to TRBD1. The CDR3 loop spans 17 amino acids. Per germline, CDR1 SGHTA and CDR2 FQGNSA. V lost 1 base and J lost 1; bases outside the gene matches: 6. The CDR3 spells CASSLVSTGGGTDTQYF. The CDR3 DNA reads TGTGCCAGCAGCTTAGTCTCGACAGGGGGGGGCACAGATACGCAGTATTTT.

The gene calls are TRBV6-5 and TRBJ2-1; D might be TRBD1 (5 bases). V lost 6 bases, J lost 1 base, and 10 bases lay in between. Germline V gene data show CDR1 as MNHEY and CDR2 as SVGAGI. The CDR3 consists of 14 residues. The CDR3 loop reads CASRKRGSYNEQFF. The CDR3 DNA reads as TGTGCCAGCAGAAAAAGGGGTTCCTACAATGAGCAGTTCTTC.

The rearrangement uses TRBV6-6 and TRBJ1-2, with 8 bases matching TRBD1. Losses at the gene ends were 6 bases for V and 7 bases for J; bases not matched to a gene: 7. CDR3 length equals 13 residues. Germline CDR1 is MNHNY and CDR2 is SVGAGI (reference sequence). The CDR3 sequence: CASSPDRVGGYTF. DNA for the CDR3: TGTGCCAGCAGCCCGGACAGGGTTGGTGGCTACACCTTC.

This clone appeared a single time. The chain recombines TRBV7-7 with TRBJ2-5, with a possible D match to TRBD1 (5 bases). The germline CDR1 and CDR2 sequences are SSHAT and FNYEAQ (reference sequence). The germline V and J ends were trimmed by 6 bases and 6 bases, with 14 bases remaining between them. The CDR3 has 13 amino acids. CDR3 amino acids: CASSKEGVKTQYF. CDR3 bases: TGTGCCAGCAGTAAGGAAGGGGTGAAGACCCAGTACTTC.

The J gene is TRBJ2-1, the V gene TRBV3-1 (or the pseudogene TRBV3-2); TRBD1 aligns across 10 bases. The CDR3 length is 15 residues. Germline CDR1 and CDR2: LGHDT and YNNKEL (reference sequence). V lost 3 bases to trimming and J lost 4 bases; unmatched junction nucleotides: 3. The CDR3 region is CASSQDRGFYNEQFF. The CDR3 DNA is TGTGCCAGCAGCCAGGACAGGGGGTTTTACAATGAGCAGTTCTTC.

The chain carries TRBV7-9 and TRBJ2-6, with D possibly TRBD2 on 6 matching bases. CDR1 and CDR2 (germline): SEHNR, FQNEAQ (reference sequence). Trimming took off 4 bases at V and 2 bases at J, with 9 bases between the two ends. This CDR3 comprises 15 residues. DNA of the CDR3: TGTGCCAGCAGCTGGGCGGGGACTGGGGCCAACGTCCTGACTTTC. This codes for CASSWAGTGANVLTF.